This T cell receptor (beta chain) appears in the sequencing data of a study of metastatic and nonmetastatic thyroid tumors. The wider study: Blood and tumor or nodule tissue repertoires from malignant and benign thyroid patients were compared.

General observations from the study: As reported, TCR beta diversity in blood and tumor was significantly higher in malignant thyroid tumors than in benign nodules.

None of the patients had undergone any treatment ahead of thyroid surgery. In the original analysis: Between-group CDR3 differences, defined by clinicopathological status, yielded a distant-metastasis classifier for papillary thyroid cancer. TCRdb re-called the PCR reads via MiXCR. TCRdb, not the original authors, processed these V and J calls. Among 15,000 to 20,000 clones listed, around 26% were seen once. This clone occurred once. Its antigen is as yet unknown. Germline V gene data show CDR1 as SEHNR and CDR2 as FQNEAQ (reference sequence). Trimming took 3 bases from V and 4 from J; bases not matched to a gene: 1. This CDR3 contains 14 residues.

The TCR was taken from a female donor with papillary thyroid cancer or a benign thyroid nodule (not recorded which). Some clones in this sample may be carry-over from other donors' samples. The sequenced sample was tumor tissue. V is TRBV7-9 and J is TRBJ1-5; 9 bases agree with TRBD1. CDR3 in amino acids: CASSLGQGNQPQHF. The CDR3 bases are TGTGCCAGCAGCTTGGGACAGGGAAATCAGCCCCAGCATTTT.